A selection of T cell receptor beta chains follows, all from one sample in a study of cytotoxic CD8 clonotypes in ibrutinib-treated CLL. The table came from immunoSEQ multiplex PCR; TCRdb's copy has only in-frame clones and leaves some out. The sample lists around 97,000 clones; approximately 80% were seen once. The sample was PBMCs, taken after 12 months of ibrutinib treatment. The receptors were gathered from a human donor with chronic lymphocytic leukemia. CDR3s include the opening cysteine and the closing phenylalanine or tryptophan. The order of the fields is D gene, J gene, clone size, V gene, CDR3 DNA, CDR3 protein. The D gene is left open where the match is weak. Size is omitted from some rows. Given values are once, few, many or a class for expanded clones.

>TRBD1|TRBJ1-4|-|TRBV7-9
TGTGCCAGCAGCTCCAACCTACAGGGGAATGAAAAACTGTTTTTT
CASSSNLQGNEKLFF
>TRBD1|TRBJ1-2|-|TRBV6-1
TGTGCCGGGAAGGACAGGGACTATGGCTATACCTTC
CAGKDRDYGYTF
>-|TRBJ2-5|-|TRBV7-2
TGTGCCAGCAGACTGGGAGAGACCCAGTACTTC
CASRLGETQYF
>-|TRBJ1-1|once|TRBV2
TGTGCCAGCAGTGAAGAGTGGGGGAAGGAAGCTTTCTTT
CASSEEWGKEAFF
>-|TRBJ1-2|-|TRBV5-1
TGCGCCAGCAGCTTGGGCTCTGCTAAGGGTCCCTATGGCTACACCTTC
CASSLGSAKGPYGYTF
>TRBD1|TRBJ1-1|-|TRBV18
TGTGCCAGCTCACCTGAGACAGGGGGCCGCACTGAAGCTTTCTTT
CASSPETGGRTEAFF
>TRBD1|TRBJ2-2|-|TRBV11-3
TGTGCCAGCAGCCAACAGGGGGCCACCGGGGAGCTGTTTTTT
CASSQQGATGELFF
>-|TRBJ1-5|few|TRBV2
TGTGCCAGCAGTGCGGCAGGGGCAAGCACCGATCAGCCCCAGCATTTT
CASSAAGASTDQPQHF
>TRBD1|TRBJ2-7|-|TRBV5-1
TGCGCCAGCAGCTTGGAGACAGGGTTTACCTACGAGCAGTACTTC
CASSLETGFTYEQYF
>-|TRBJ2-7|-|TRBV5-1
TGCGCCAGCAGCCCGGTGCCGTCCTCCTACGAGCAGTACTTC
CASSPVPSSYEQYF
>-|TRBJ1-1|-|TRBV18
TGTGCCAGCTCACCACAGGGTCTTAGTAACACTGAAGCTTTCTTT
CASSPQGLSNTEAFF
>-|TRBJ2-2|-|TRBV6-8
TGTGCCAGGAAAAAGTTCGGGGAGCTGTTTTTT
CARKKFGELFF
>-|TRBJ2-7|-|TRBV9
TGTGCCAGCAGCGTAGCGTCTACTATTATTCACGAGCAGTACTTC
CASSVASTIIHEQYF
>TRBD2|TRBJ2-1|-|TRBV4-1
TGCGCCAGCAGCCGAACCCGGACTAGCGGGGGCAATGAGCAGTTCTTC
CASSRTRTSGGNEQFF
>TRBD2|TRBJ2-7|-|TRBV7-2
TGTGCCAGCAGCAAATCCGGGACTAGCGGGGGCTACGAGCAGTACTTC
CASSKSGTSGGYEQYF
>-|TRBJ1-1|-|TRBV20-1
TGCAGTGTCCCCCCGACCTCTGGGGCTTTCTTT
CSVPPTSGAFF
>-|TRBJ2-5|once|TRBV7-2
TGTGCCAGCAGCCCTCCCGGGTACCAAGAGACCCAGTACTTC
CASSPPGYQETQYF
>-|TRBJ1-1|-|TRBV30
TGTGCCTGGAGTGTAGGCAGAAACACTGAAGCTTTCTTT
CAWSVGRNTEAFF
>TRBD1|TRBJ2-2|-|TRBV19
TGTGCCAGTAGTCCCCGGACAGGGTCCGGGGAGCTGTTTTTT
CASSPRTGSGELFF
>-|TRBJ2-7|few|TRBV11-2
TGTGCCAGCAGCCGTGGTGAGGGGCTATCATACGAGCAGTACTTC
CASSRGEGLSYEQYF
>TRBD1|TRBJ1-3|-|TRBV5-1
TGCGCCAGCAGCTGGGGGACAGCCCTCTCTGGAAACACCATATATTTT
CASSWGTALSGNTIYF
>-|TRBJ1-1|-|TRBV11-2
TGTGCCAGCAGCTCTTCGACAGCCCAGAACACTGAAGCTTTCTTT
CASSSSTAQNTEAFF
>-|TRBJ1-4|-|TRBV10-3
TGTGCCATCAGCAACCAGGGTTCTAATGAAAAACTGTTTTTT
CAISNQGSNEKLFF
>-|TRBJ2-3|once|TRBV25-1
TGTGCCAGCAGTGGTCCAGGAGGGACAGATACGCAGTATTTT
CASSGPGGTDTQYF